These T cell receptor beta chains were read from a single sample in a study of blood T cells in healthy people across ages. TCRdb passed the 5' RACE reads through MiXCR, listing each CDR3 protein once. Found here are about 2 million distinct CDR3 sequences, roughly 52% of them singletons; the top ten hold over 2%. The sequenced material came from blood. Receptors originate from a woman aged 40 to 49 in good health. Each CDR3 is given with its conserved first and last residue. The order of the fields is clone size, J gene, V gene, D gene, CDR3 DNA, CDR3 protein. A D gene is named only where the DNA matches it firmly. For some rows the clone size is stated as once, few or many, or as a class when expanded; others skip it.

size: NA
J: TRBJ2-7
V: TRBV7-2
D: NA
DNA: TGTGCCAGCAGCGTCACCTCCCCCTACGAGCAGTACTTC
CDR3: CASSVTSPYEQYF

size: few
J: TRBJ1-2
V: TRBV7-9
D: NA
DNA: TGTGCCAGCAGTCCCGAGCAGATTAAGGGCTACACCTTC
CDR3: CASSPEQIKGYTF

size: NA
J: TRBJ2-7
V: TRBV19
D: TRBD2
DNA: TGTGCCAGTAGTATGTATGGCGGGGGGGCCAATGAGCAGTACTTC
CDR3: CASSMYGGGANEQYF

size: NA
J: TRBJ2-1
V: TRBV28
D: NA
DNA: TGTGCCAGCACCTTGGGGGTCAATGAGCAGTTCTTC
CDR3: CASTLGVNEQFF

size: few
J: TRBJ2-7
V: TRBV24-1
D: TRBD1
DNA: TGTGCCACCCGGGGACAGGATACCTACGAGCAGTACTTC
CDR3: CATRGQDTYEQYF

size: NA
J: TRBJ2-1
V: TRBV7-9
D: TRBD2
DNA: TGTGCCAGCGCCTCCGGGACTAGCCAGAACAATGAGCAGTTCTTC
CDR3: CASASGTSQNNEQFF

size: few
J: TRBJ2-5
V: TRBV28
D: TRBD1
DNA: TGTGCCATTACAGGGGCGACCACCCAAGAGACCCAGTACTTC
CDR3: CAITGATTQETQYF

size: NA
J: TRBJ2-5
V: TRBV11-1
D: NA
DNA: TGTGCCGGCAGCTTACGTATCTCGGAGGAGACCCAGTACTTC
CDR3: CAGSLRISEETQYF

size: NA
J: TRBJ2-7
V: TRBV5-1
D: NA
DNA: TGCGCCAGCAGCCCCCCTAGGGGGAAGTGGTTCCACGAGCAGTACTTC
CDR3: CASSPPRGKWFHEQYF

size: few
J: TRBJ2-3
V: TRBV7-9
D: NA
DNA: TGTGCCAGCAGCGCAACCCCCAGGGGACGTACCACAGATACGCAGTATTTT
CDR3: CASSATPRGRTTDTQYF

size: few
J: TRBJ2-6
V: TRBV9
D: NA
DNA: TGTGCCAGCAGCGTAGGGAAGTCTGGGGCCAACGTCCTGACTTTC
CDR3: CASSVGKSGANVLTF

size: few
J: TRBJ2-5
V: TRBV6-2/TRBV6-3
D: NA
DNA: TGTGCCAGCAGACCCCGGGACATGGAGACCCAGTACTTC
CDR3: CASRPRDMETQYF

size: NA
J: TRBJ2-4
V: TRBV6-5
D: TRBD1
DNA: TGTGCCAGTACAACCGGGACAGGGATTCAGTACTTC
CDR3: CASTTGTGIQYF

size: NA
J: TRBJ1-2
V: TRBV4-2
D: TRBD1
DNA: TGTGCCAGCAGCCAATCCTTCCAGGGACAGGGGGCCGCCAGCGGCTACACCTTC
CDR3: CASSQSFQGQGAASGYTF

size: NA
J: TRBJ1-2
V: TRBV4-3
D: NA
DNA: TGCGCCAGCAGCCAAGGGCCAGGGCCCTATGGCTACACCTTC
CDR3: CASSQGPGPYGYTF

size: few
J: TRBJ1-2
V: TRBV10-3
D: NA
DNA: TGTGCCATCAGTGACCTAAAGGGAGGGTATGGCTACACCTTC
CDR3: CAISDLKGGYGYTF

size: few
J: TRBJ2-1
V: TRBV20-1
D: TRBD2
DNA: TGCAGTGCTTTAACTAGCGGGGGGACCAATGAGCAGTTCTTC
CDR3: CSALTSGGTNEQFF

size: NA
J: TRBJ2-7
V: TRBV5-6
D: NA
DNA: TGTGCCAGCAGCTTGGCGCAGAACCTGTACGAGCAGTACTTC
CDR3: CASSLAQNLYEQYF

size: NA
J: TRBJ2-7
V: TRBV7-2
D: TRBD1
DNA: TGTGCCAGCACCCCGAAGACAGGGGGCTCCCACGAGCAGTACTTC
CDR3: CASTPKTGGSHEQYF

size: NA
J: TRBJ2-3
V: TRBV2
D: TRBD2
DNA: TGTGCCAGCAGTGAAGATAGCGGGGGGGTCGGAGATACGCAGTATTTT
CDR3: CASSEDSGGVGDTQYF

size: once
J: TRBJ1-5
V: TRBV7-2
D: TRBD1
DNA: TGTGCCAGCAGCTTAGTAAAACAGGGGAATCAGCCCCAGCATTTT
CDR3: CASSLVKQGNQPQHF

size: NA
J: TRBJ2-4
V: TRBV28
D: NA
DNA: TGTGCCAGCAGTGATACAGGGACGTACATTCAGTACTTC
CDR3: CASSDTGTYIQYF

size: NA
J: TRBJ2-7
V: TRBV5-5
D: NA
DNA: TGTGCCAGCCCCCCAGTAGGGGCCCACAGCAATGAGCAGTACTTC
CDR3: CASPPVGAHSNEQYF

size: NA
J: TRBJ2-7
V: TRBV20-1
D: NA
DNA: TGCAGTGCTAGAGGATCCAGGACGTCCCACACGCAGCCCTACGAGCAGTACTTC
CDR3: CSARGSRTSHTQPYEQYF

size: NA
J: TRBJ2-7
V: TRBV28
D: NA
DNA: TGTGCCAGCAGTCCTGACTGGGTCACGGAATACGAGCAGTACTTC
CDR3: CASSPDWVTEYEQYF

size: NA
J: TRBJ1-4
V: TRBV3-1
D: TRBD1
DNA: TGTGCCAGCAGCCTTTCAATTGGACAGGGGGAAAATGAAAAACTGTTTTTT
CDR3: CASSLSIGQGENEKLFF

size: NA
J: TRBJ1-4
V: TRBV29-1
D: TRBD1
DNA: TGCAGCGTGAACCGACAGGGGGCGCCGGAAAAACTGTTTTTT
CDR3: CSVNRQGAPEKLFF

size: NA
J: TRBJ2-7
V: TRBV14
D: NA
DNA: TGTGCCAGCAGCCAAATATACGGGACACTAGAGCAGTACTTC
CDR3: CASSQIYGTLEQYF

size: NA
J: TRBJ1-4
V: TRBV11-2
D: TRBD1
DNA: TGTGCCAGCAGCTTAGGGACAGGGGCAAGTAATGAAAAACTGTTTTTT
CDR3: CASSLGTGASNEKLFF

size: few
J: TRBJ2-7
V: TRBV19
D: NA
DNA: TGTGCCAGTAGCAGGACTCTGGACGTAGTGAACGAGCAGTACTTC
CDR3: CASSRTLDVVNEQYF

size: few
J: TRBJ2-5
V: TRBV29-1
D: NA
DNA: TGCAGTGCCCTGGTCCTACAAGAGACCCAGTACTTC
CDR3: CSALVLQETQYF

size: NA
J: TRBJ1-2
V: TRBV29-1
D: NA
DNA: TGCAGCGTTGCCGGCTACACCTTC
CDR3: CSVAGYTF

size: NA
J: TRBJ1-1
V: TRBV7-2
D: TRBD1
DNA: TGTGCCAGCAGCGTCACACAGGGGGCGAGCACTGAAGCTTTCTTT
CDR3: CASSVTQGASTEAFF

size: NA
J: TRBJ2-5
V: TRBV7-2
D: NA
DNA: TGTGCCAGCAGCTACGACAGAAAAGAGACCCAGTACTTC
CDR3: CASSYDRKETQYF

size: few
J: TRBJ1-2
V: TRBV10-2
D: TRBD1
DNA: TGCGCCAGCAGTATCCGGGACAGGAACTATGGCTACACCTTC
CDR3: CASSIRDRNYGYTF

size: NA
J: TRBJ2-1
V: TRBV21-1
D: NA
DNA: TGTGCCAGCAGCAAAGAGACTAGCGGGGGAGGAAGCTCCTACAATGAGCAGTTCTTC
CDR3: CASSKETSGGGSSYNEQFF

size: NA
J: TRBJ2-7
V: TRBV27
D: NA
DNA: TGTGCCAGCAGTTTATGGTTGGCGGGCCATTCCTTGGGGGAGCAGTACTTC
CDR3: CASSLWLAGHSLGEQYF

size: NA
J: TRBJ2-5
V: TRBV11-1
D: NA
DNA: TGTGCCAGCAGCCCCGGTAGACAAGAAGGAGAGACCCAGTACTTC
CDR3: CASSPGRQEGETQYF

size: NA
J: TRBJ2-7
V: TRBV6-6
D: TRBD2
DNA: TGTGCCAGCATGCGGGGGGCATCCTACGAGCAGTACTTC
CDR3: CASMRGASYEQYF

size: NA
J: TRBJ2-7
V: TRBV7-9
D: NA
DNA: TGTGCCAGCAGTCTTTTTGGGACCTACTCCTACGAGCAGTACTTC
CDR3: CASSLFGTYSYEQYF

size: NA
J: TRBJ1-2
V: TRBV11-2
D: NA
DNA: TGTGCCAGCAGCTTACACGGGGGGGCTACTAACTATGGCTACACCTTC
CDR3: CASSLHGGATNYGYTF

size: NA
J: TRBJ2-7
V: TRBV4-1
D: NA
DNA: TGCGCCAGCAGCCAAGACCGACGTGGAATGTACTTC
CDR3: CASSQDRRGMYF

size: NA
J: TRBJ1-1
V: TRBV6-5
D: NA
DNA: TGTGCCAGCAGTTACTCGTGGCAGGGTGGGACTGAAGCTTTCTTT
CDR3: CASSYSWQGGTEAFF

size: NA
J: TRBJ1-2
V: TRBV4-2
D: NA
DNA: TGTGCCAGCAGCCAAGAAAACTCCCTCACGGGGGGCTACACCTTC
CDR3: CASSQENSLTGGYTF

size: NA
J: TRBJ2-5
V: TRBV6-1
D: NA
DNA: TGTGCCAGCATTGTAGGGGGAGAGACCCAGTACTTC
CDR3: CASIVGGETQYF

size: NA
J: TRBJ1-4
V: TRBV20-1
D: NA
DNA: TGCAGTGCTAGAGATGCCGGGGGTCATGAAAAACTGTTTTTT
CDR3: CSARDAGGHEKLFF

size: once
J: TRBJ2-5
V: TRBV19
D: TRBD1
DNA: TGTGCCAGTAGTATAACCTCGGGACAGTACCAAGAGACCCAGTACTTC
CDR3: CASSITSGQYQETQYF